A single sample is the source of the 24 T cell receptor beta chains below, sequenced in a study of human T cells and chemical hapten exposure. Documented time point: healthy volunteer bleed at 2 weeks. Unfractionated whole blood yielded the extracted total RNA. Each CDR3 protein is one row after TCRdb ran MiXCR on the RACE reads. The table records 85,000 to 95,000 distinct CDR3 sequences, roughly 8% of them present only once. The specimen sequenced was whole blood. All receptors derive from a female donor in good health. Some clones in this sample may be carry-over from other donors' samples.

V gene TRBV27 combines with J gene TRBJ1-5; tentative D call: TRBD1 (5 bases). Germline V gene sequence: CDR1 MNHEY, CDR2 SMNVEV (reference sequence). V lost 5 bases and J 0 bases, leaving 17 bases between the germline ends. This CDR3 contains 17 residues. Written as DNA, the CDR3 is TGTGCCAGCAGTCATGGACACGGGATTAATAGCAATCAGCCCCAGCATTTT. It specifies CASSHGHGINSNQPQHF.

There are many counts of this clonotype. The rearrangement joins TRBV7-2 to TRBJ2-6, with TRBD1 as a possible D gene (6 bases). Germline CDR1 SGHTA, CDR2 FQGNSA. The CDR3 runs 16 residues. V lost 1 base, J lost 4 bases, and 11 bases lay in between. DNA for the CDR3: TGTGCCAGCAGCTTAGTGTGGGGGCCAGGGGCCAACGTCCTGACTTTC. Amino acids: CASSLVWGPGANVLTF. Complete variable domain (other parts from reference TRBV7-2 and TRBJ2-6): GAGVSQSPSNKVTEKGKDVELRCDPISGHTALYWYRQSLGQGLEFLIYFQGNSAPDKSGLPSDRFSAERTGGSVSTLTIQRTQQEDSAVYLCASSLVWGPGANVLTFGAGSRLTVL.

This clonotype was seen more than once but under ten times. The gene calls are TRBV6-1 and TRBJ1-5; D perhaps matches TRBD1 (5 bases). Germline CDR1 MNHNS, CDR2 SASEGT. Trimming removed 2 bases at V and 7 bases at J, with 12 bases between. This CDR3 has 14 amino acids. The CDR3, as DNA: TGTGCCAGCAGTGAAACCTGGGGCAGCCAGCCCCAGCATTTT. Translating gives CASSETWGSQPQHF.

This clonotype was recorded at least ten times. The gene calls are TRBV18 and TRBJ2-6, with TRBD1 as a possible D gene (5 bases). Germline V CDR1 and CDR2: KGHSH, LQKENI. Trimming removed 4 bases from V and 1 base from J, with 11 bases in between. There are 16 residues in the CDR3. The CDR3 region has the DNA TGTGCCAGCTCACGGGGCAGTTATTCTGGGGCCAACGTCCTGACTTTC. The encoded protein is CASSRGSYSGANVLTF.

This clonotype was seen a few times. The chain is built from TRBV5-1 and TRBJ1-5; D is unclear. Trimming removed 4 bases at V and 5 bases at J, with 16 bases between. The length of the CDR3 is 15 residues. Germline V gene sequence: CDR1 SGHRS, CDR2 YFSETQ. In DNA form, the CDR3 reads TGCGCCAGCAGCCCCTCTGGGGAGCCGGATCAGCCCCAGCATTTT. Translated: CASSPSGEPDQPQHF.

The rearrangement joins TRBV5-1 to TRBJ1-1; D is perhaps TRBD1 (5 bases). V dropped 4 bases and J dropped 10 bases, with 14 bases sitting between them. The germline V gene encodes CDR1 SGHRS and CDR2 YFSETQ. The CDR3 has 12 amino acids. CDR3 in DNA: TGCGCCAGCAGCCGGTGGGGGGTTTCAGCTTTCTTT. Translated, it gives CASSRWGVSAFF.

This chain links TRBV29-1 with TRBJ2-3; D unclear. V lost 5 bases and J lost 0, with 9 bases in between. Per the germline V gene, CDR1 is SQVTM and CDR2 is ANQGSEA. The CDR3 is made up of 13 amino acids. In DNA, the CDR3 is TGCAGCGTTCTTCTCAAGAGCACAGATACGCAGTATTTT. As protein: CSVLLKSTDTQYF.

This clonotype was picked up a small number of times. The gene calls are TRBV5-1 and TRBJ2-3; 9 nucleotides agree with TRBD1. Germline CDR1 is SGHRS and CDR2 is YFSETQ. Losses at the gene ends were 4 bases for V and 2 bases for J; bases not matched to a gene: 5. CDR3 length: 15 amino acids. The CDR3 loop reads CASSRDRGNTDTQYF. The CDR3 coding sequence is TGCGCCAGCAGCCGTGACAGGGGGAACACAGATACGCAGTATTTT.

The CDR3 region has the DNA TGTGCCCGAACGGGGTTGCGGGAGGGGGCTGCGAACACCGGGGAGCTGTTTTTT. Translation: CARTGLREGAANTGELFF. The chain carries TRBV12-3 or TRBV12-4 and TRBJ2-2; 9 nucleotides align to TRBD2. V shed 11 bases and J 0 bases; nucleotides not matched to a gene: 16. This CDR3 is built from 18 residues.

The V and J genes are TRBV6-4 and TRBJ2-5; TRBD1 might be the D (6 bases). The V end lost 0 bases, the J end lost 5 bases, and 19 bases lay between the germline ends. The germline gives CDR1 MRHNA, CDR2 SNTAGT. The CDR3 is 17 amino acids. The CDR3 here is CASSDSNPGDNSETQYF. The CDR3 bases are TGTGCCAGCAGTGACTCGAATCCAGGGGATAATTCGGAGACCCAGTACTTC.

The sample holds a few counts of this clonotype. The chain's CDR3 is CSVETSGYEQYF. The CDR3 DNA follows: TGCAGTGTAGAGACTAGCGGCTACGAGCAGTACTTC. The rearrangement joins TRBV20-1 to TRBJ2-7; 9 positions match TRBD2. The CDR3 contains 12 residues. V lost 7 bases, J lost 3 bases, and 4 bases stayed unmatched. The germline V gene has CDR1 DFQATT and CDR2 SNEGSKA (reference sequence).

The chain combines TRBV4-2 with TRBJ2-6; perhaps TRBD1 as D (6 bases). The CDR3 extends over 15 amino acids. Between the trimmed V and J ends, which lost 4 bases and 2 bases, there was a span of 9 bases. Germline assignment: CDR1 LGHNA and CDR2 YNFKEQ. CDR3 sequence: CASSPTGTGANVLTF. As DNA, the CDR3 is TGTGCCAGCAGCCCAACAGGGACTGGGGCCAACGTCCTGACTTTC.

A few counts support this clonotype. The rearrangement joins TRBV28 to TRBJ2-7; D gene ambiguous. CDR1 and CDR2 (germline): MDHEN, SYDVKM. The CDR3 spans 14 residues. Trimming took 5 bases from V and 5 from J, leaving 16 bases between them. The CDR3 nucleotides read TGTGCCAGCAGTCCTCCCGTCGACGACCACGAGCAGTACTTC. It encodes CASSPPVDDHEQYF.

This clonotype occurred many times. This rearrangement joins TRBV6-6 to TRBJ1-1; 8 bases align to TRBD1. Germline-derived CDR1 and CDR2 are MNHNY and SVGAGI (reference sequence). The length of the CDR3 is 14 residues. The ends lost 4 bases at V and 4 bases at J; junction bases unmatched: 5. The CDR3: CASSSQGAGTEAFF. The CDR3 DNA follows: TGTGCCAGCAGTTCCCAGGGGGCGGGCACTGAAGCTTTCTTT.

This clonotype appeared many times. V gene TRBV27 combines with J gene TRBJ2-6; D remains unclear. There are 13 residues in the CDR3. V was trimmed by 2 bases and J by 3 bases, leaving 2 bases between them. Germline CDR1 reads MNHEY; CDR2 reads SMNVEV (reference sequence). CDR3 residues: CASSLGGANVLTF. DNA for the CDR3: TGTGCCAGCAGTTTAGGTGGGGCCAACGTCCTGACTTTC.

This clonotype turned up a few times. This sequence joins TRBV5-4 and TRBJ2-5; 12 bases match TRBD2. CDR1 and CDR2 from the germline V gene are SGHNT and YYREEE (reference sequence). The trim removed 0 bases at V and 4 bases at J, leaving 7 bases unmatched. CDR3 size: 17 residues. The CDR3 reads CASSLGASGRARETQYF. DNA for the CDR3: TGTGCCAGCAGCTTGGGTGCTAGCGGGAGGGCCAGAGAGACCCAGTACTTC.

This clonotype was counted many times. The chain couples TRBV5-1 to TRBJ1-1, with 9 positions matching TRBD1. This CDR3 has 16 residues. Germline lookup yields CDR1 SGHRS and CDR2 YFSETQ. Trimming at V came to 4 bases and at J to 5 bases, leaving 12 bases not matched to a gene. CDR3 protein: CASSMQGQGEGTEAFF. The CDR3 region has the DNA TGCGCCAGCAGCATGCAGGGACAGGGAGAAGGAACTGAAGCTTTCTTT.

The table lists this clonotype with many counts. The chain employs TRBV7-9 and TRBJ1-1, with 8 bases aligning to TRBD1. CDR1 SEHNR and CDR2 FQNEAQ come from the germline V gene (reference sequence). J was trimmed by 5 bases and V by 3 bases; bases with no gene match: 8. The CDR3 spans 15 residues. This CDR3 reads CASSFQGATGTEAFF. The CDR3 bases are TGTGCCAGCAGCTTTCAGGGGGCCACAGGAACTGAAGCTTTCTTT. Combining the CDR3 with reference TRBV7-9 and TRBJ1-1 gives the whole variable domain DTGVSQNPRHKITKRGQNVTFRCDPISEHNRLYWYRQTLGQGPEFLTYFQNEAQLEKSRLLSDRFSAERPKGSFSTLEIQRTEQGDSAMYLCASSFQGATGTEAFFGQGTRLTVV.

This clonotype was seen at least ten times. The chain carries TRBV12-3 or TRBV12-4 and TRBJ1-1; D is possibly TRBD1 (6 bases). The CDR3 has 13 amino acids. Trimming removed 6 bases from V and 12 bases from J, with 20 bases in between. CDR3 nucleotides: TGTGCCAGCAGCCACCGTGATCAGGGGAGAACTTTCTTT. Protein product: CASSHRDQGRTFF.

The chain joins TRBV13 to TRBJ1-1, with D possibly TRBD1 on 6 matching bases. Germline CDR1 reads PRHDT; CDR2 reads FYEKMQ (reference sequence). Trimming took off 5 bases at V and 5 bases at J, with 15 bases between the two ends. The CDR3 runs to 14 residues. CDR3 in amino acids: CASSILPGETEAFF. CDR3 DNA: TGTGCCAGCAGCATCCTGCCAGGGGAGACTGAAGCTTTCTTT.

This clonotype was detected a few times. The chain employs TRBV28 and TRBJ1-5; D may be TRBD1 (6 bases). Germline loops: CDR1 MDHEN, CDR2 SYDVKM. The CDR3 sequence is 15 residues long. Trimming stripped 3 bases from V and 0 bases from J, with 9 bases between. The CDR3 DNA reads TGTGCCAGCAGTTTCGGGACAAATAGCAATCAGCCCCAGCATTTT. Translation gives CASSFGTNSNQPQHF.

This clonotype was detected ten times or more. The chain is built from TRBV20-1 and TRBJ2-3, with 10 bases lining up with TRBD2. The CDR3 runs 14 residues. V lost 1 base and J lost 3; bases outside the gene matches: 1. Germline V gives CDR1 DFQATT, CDR2 SNEGSKA (reference sequence). In DNA form, the CDR3 reads TGCAGTGCTAGAGCTAGCGGGAGAACAGATACGCAGTATTTT. This translates into CSARASGRTDTQYF.

Only a few counts were recorded for this clonotype. V is TRBV9 and J is TRBJ2-3; no firm D call. Looked up from germline, CDR1 is SGDLS and CDR2 is YYNGEE. V was pared by 0 bases and J by 2 bases, with 7 bases between. The CDR3 has 14 amino acids. CDR3 coding DNA: TGTGCCAGCAGCGTAGCTCGCCACACAGATACGCAGTATTTT. Its protein is CASSVARHTDTQYF.

There are many counts of this clonotype. The V gene is TRBV25-1, the J gene TRBJ2-4; maybe TRBD2 (6 bases). The CDR3 runs 18 residues. The germline CDR1 and CDR2 sequences are MGHDK and SYGVNS. Trimming took 1 base from V and 0 from J, leaving 16 bases between them. CDR3 nucleotides: TGTGCCAGCAGTGAATCAGGGCTCCCGGGACTAGCCAAAAACATTCAGTACTTC. This encodes CASSESGLPGLAKNIQYF.